This T cell receptor (beta chain) was identified during a study of sequential checkpoint blockade in melanoma. Turning to the study itself: After both sequences, patients received maintenance nivolumab.

TCRdb's copy holds only in-frame clones and misses some; the assay was immunoSEQ multiplex PCR. The sample holds more than 10,000 clones; over 65% are singletons and the top ten take roughly 25%. Treatment described: randomized to nivolumab then ipilimumab (arm A) or the reverse (arm B). The CDR3 spans 15 residues. Trimming removed 0 bases from V and 5 bases from J, with 13 bases in between. In germline, CDR1 is MNHEY, CDR2 SVGAGI. The sample consisted of CD8+ T cells sorted from blood (inferred from file names), taken from a patient given nivolumab and ipilimumab in sequence. This chain joins TRBV6-5 and TRBJ1-1; no clear D gene. The TCR sequence derives from a human donor with melanoma. This chain's CDR3 is CASSYSVWRETEAFF. CDR3 bases: TGTGCCAGCAGTTACTCCGTTTGGAGGGAGACTGAAGCTTTCTTT.